The 19 T cell receptor beta chains below come from one sample, sequenced in a study of somatic mutations in cytotoxic T cells in rheumatoid arthritis (dated by TCRdb to 2017 to 2019). The library was produced with the immunoSEQ multiplex PCR assay. This immuneACCESS table, as held by TCRdb, lists in-frame sequences with V and J called but not all clones. Of the missing ones, under half trace to an unresolved V gene in checked studies; the others have no known cause. The sample table contains roughly 20,000 clones; only one count was recorded for roughly 72% of them. The ten top clones hold approximately 5.3% of the sample. Sequenced input: CD8+ T cells sorted from blood. These receptors all stem from a man aged 60 to 69 in good health.

The chain links TRBV4-1 to TRBJ2-5; 12 nucleotides align to TRBD2. The CDR3 length is 15 residues. From germline, CDR1 is MGHRA and CDR2 YSYEKL. The ends lost 2 bases at V and 5 bases at J; junction bases unmatched: 3. The CDR3 sequence is CASSQLAGGGETQYF. In nucleotides, the CDR3 is TGCGCCAGCAGCCAACTAGCGGGAGGGGGGGAGACCCAGTACTTC.

The chain combines TRBV14 with TRBJ2-2; D remains unclear. The germline V and J ends were trimmed by 0 bases and 0 bases, with 8 bases remaining between them. Looked up from germline, CDR1 is SGHDN and CDR2 is FVKESK. This CDR3 spans 16 amino acids. CDR3 sequence reads: CASSQEADTNTGELFF. The CDR3 coding sequence is TGTGCCAGCAGCCAAGAAGCCGATACGAACACCGGGGAGCTGTTTTTT.

The chain uses TRBV11-2 and TRBJ2-3; TRBD2 matches 12 bases. V lost 0 bases to trimming and J lost 2 bases; unmatched junction nucleotides: 3. Germline loops: CDR1 SGHAT, CDR2 FQNNGV. This CDR3 has 17 amino acids. DNA for the CDR3: TGTGCCAGCAGCTTAGATCGGACTAGCGGGAACACAGATACGCAGTATTTT. Translated, it gives CASSLDRTSGNTDTQYF.

V usage is TRBV6-4 and J usage is TRBJ2-1; 10 nucleotides agree with TRBD1. CDR1 and CDR2 from the germline V gene are MRHNA and SNTAGT. The V segment lost 6 bases and the J segment 6 bases; nucleotides outside the gene matches: 5. CDR3 length: 14 residues. CDR3 bases: TGTGCCAGCAGCGGGGACAGGGGAACCAATGAGCAGTTCTTC. Protein product: CASSGDRGTNEQFF.

This clone was counted between two and nine times. This rearrangement joins TRBV6-5 to TRBJ2-2; the D gene is possibly TRBD1 (6 bases). The CDR3 has 14 residues. Trimming pared 2 bases from V and 7 bases from J, leaving 11 bases between. The germline V gene has CDR1 MNHEY and CDR2 SVGAGI. The chain's CDR3 is CASSYAGDIGELFF. The CDR3 DNA follows: TGTGCCAGCAGTTACGCAGGGGACATCGGGGAGCTGTTTTTT.

V usage is TRBV7-9 and J usage is TRBJ2-1; tentatively, D is TRBD1 (5 bases). CDR1 is SEHNR, CDR2 FQNEAQ, per germline (reference sequence). V was cut by 5 bases and J by 1 base, with 12 bases left in between. The CDR3 runs to 15 residues. DNA for the CDR3: TGTGCCAGCAGCCGTGACAGAGTATCCTACAATGAGCAGTTCTTC. As protein: CASSRDRVSYNEQFF. Supplemented by reference TRBV7-9 and TRBJ2-1, the full variable domain reads DTGVSQNPRHKITKRGQNVTFRCDPISEHNRLYWYRQTLGQGPEFLTYFQNEAQLEKSRLLSDRFSAERPKGSFSTLEIQRTEQGDSAMYLCASSRDRVSYNEQFFGPGTRLTVL.

As concerns this clone: The sample contains more than one DNA sequence encoding this CDR3. V usage is TRBV4-1 and J usage is TRBJ2-1, with 9 bases fitting TRBD2. The CDR3 runs 15 residues. With V trimmed by 1 base and J by 4 bases, 2 bases remained unmatched. From germline, CDR1 is MGHRA and CDR2 YSYEKL. CDR3 DNA sequence: TGCGCCAGCAGCCAAGTCGCGGGAGGGTACAATGAGCAGTTCTTC. Amino acids: CASSQVAGGYNEQFF.

V usage is TRBV4-1 and J usage is TRBJ2-5; D uncertain. The J call is doubtful: the DNA matches TRBJ2-7 better. Germline V gene sequence: CDR1 MGHRA, CDR2 YSYEKL. This CDR3 region has 13 residues. The CDR3 coding sequence is TGCGCCAGCAGCCAAGCGTCCCCCTACGAGCAGTACTTC. Translating gives CASSQASPYEQYF.

The gene calls are TRBV6-1 and TRBJ1-5; 7 bases match TRBD1. Germline CDR1 reads MNHNS; CDR2 reads SASEGT. The CDR3 sequence is 14 residues long. V shed 10 bases, J shed 4 bases, and the junction held 10 bases outside the gene matches. CDR3 protein: CAIEDRPENQPQHF. The CDR3 DNA follows: TGTGCCATAGAGGACAGGCCTGAAAATCAGCCCCAGCATTTT.

This chain joins TRBV7-9 and TRBJ2-5; 9 bases are shared with TRBD2. The CDR3 is made up of 17 amino acids. CDR1 is SEHNR, CDR2 FQNEAQ, per germline (reference sequence). V lost 0 bases to trimming and J lost 2 bases; unmatched junction nucleotides: 7. The CDR3 region is CASSLARPSGIQETQYF. The CDR3 DNA is TGTGCCAGCAGCTTAGCGAGACCTAGCGGGATACAAGAGACCCAGTACTTC.

In DNA form, the CDR3 reads TGTGCCACCGGGACTAGCGGCACAGATACGCAGTATTTT. It specifies CATGTSGTDTQYF. V is TRBV5-6 and J is TRBJ2-3; 10 nucleotides match TRBD2. This CDR3 spans 13 amino acids. V lost 9 bases, J lost 1 base, and 2 bases stayed unmatched. CDR1 and CDR2 (germline): SGHDT, YYEEEE.

This chain connects TRBV4-1 to TRBJ2-3; 9 bases are a match to TRBD2. Germline CDR1 and CDR2: MGHRA and YSYEKL. There are 19 residues in the CDR3. With 4 bases clipped from V and 0 bases from J, the junction kept 14 bases outside the gene matches. The CDR3 sequence is CASSLLAGANTFSTDTQYF. CDR3 sequence (DNA): TGCGCCAGCAGCCTTTTAGCGGGGGCCAACACTTTTAGCACAGATACGCAGTATTTT.

The chain combines TRBV4-3 with TRBJ2-1; D might be TRBD2 (5 bases). V was shortened by 0 bases and J by 9 bases, with 15 bases between the two germline ends. Looked up from germline, CDR1 is LGHNA and CDR2 is YSLEER. This CDR3 is built from 15 residues. The CDR3: CASSQDQRVAGEQFF. The DNA for the CDR3 is TGCGCCAGCAGCCAAGATCAGAGGGTTGCGGGTGAGCAGTTCTTC.

The V gene is TRBV10-3, the J gene TRBJ2-1; TRBD2 agrees at 11 bases. Germline V gene lookup returns CDR1 ENHRY and CDR2 SYGVKD. The length of the CDR3 is 15 residues. With 2 bases clipped from V and 7 bases from J, the junction kept 4 bases outside the gene matches. DNA for the CDR3: TGTGCCATCAGTGAGCCACTAGCGGGAGTGAATGAGCAGTTCTTC. Amino acid sequence: CAISEPLAGVNEQFF.

The chain uses TRBV14 and TRBJ2-5; 9 bases are a match to TRBD2. Trimming removed 3 bases from V and 0 bases from J; junction bases left unmatched: 5. The germline V gene has CDR1 SGHDN and CDR2 FVKESK. There are 16 residues in the CDR3. Here the CDR3 DNA reads TGTGCCAGCAGCCATTCCAGCGGGGGGTACCAAGAGACCCAGTACTTC. Its translation is CASSHSSGGYQETQYF.

As concerns this clone: At one of its ends the junction is not consistent with the germline gene, which may arise from a read error. The chain employs TRBV7-7 and TRBJ2-5; 9 bases agree with TRBD1. The CDR3 totals 15 residues. Looked up from germline, CDR1 is SSHAT and CDR2 is FNYEAQ (reference sequence). CDR3: CASSQGQGSGETQYF. CDR3 nucleotides: TGTGCTAGCAGCCAGGGACAGGGCAGTGGAGAGACCCAGTACTTC.

The sample holds a few counts of this clone. This chain connects TRBV6-6 to TRBJ2-1; D is possibly TRBD1 (5 bases). The CDR3 sequence is 12 residues long. Looked up from germline, CDR1 is MNHNY and CDR2 is SVGAGI (reference sequence). The V end lost 5 bases, the J end lost 7 bases, and 9 bases lay between the germline ends. DNA for the CDR3: TGTGCCAGCAGTATCACAGGAAATGAGCAGTTCTTC. Translating gives CASSITGNEQFF.

The rearrangement links TRBV7-3 to TRBJ2-3; the D gene is possibly TRBD2 (6 bases). V was trimmed by 0 bases and J by 11 bases, leaving 9 bases between them. Germline V gives CDR1 SGHTA, CDR2 FQGTGA. This CDR3 is built from 12 residues. This chain's CDR3 is CASSLTGGMQYF. The CDR3 DNA reads TGTGCCAGCAGCTTAACCGGGGGTATGCAGTATTTT.

The chain recombines TRBV4-3 with TRBJ2-7; D might be TRBD2 (5 bases). The CDR3 loop spans 17 amino acids. V dropped 0 bases and J dropped 2 bases, with 17 bases sitting between them. Germline V gene sequence: CDR1 LGHNA, CDR2 YSLEER. In DNA form, the CDR3 reads TGCGCCAGCAGCCAAGAATGGTTGGGAGCGGTACCCTACGAGCAGTACTTC. Its protein is CASSQEWLGAVPYEQYF.